This T cell receptor (beta chain) was profiled in a study of neurological immune-mediated disorders. Study-level points and caveats: CDR3 amino acid sequences of expanded clones were not shared across subjects, a result suggesting private repertoires in all groups. HTLV-1-associated myelopathy had the most TCR clonal expansion, while multiple sclerosis had the least, a level that fell below healthy controls.

V was shortened by 8 bases and J by 5 bases, with 12 bases between the two germline ends. This CDR3 contains 13 residues. Germline CDR1 reads SGHTA; CDR2 reads FQGNSA. Noted time point: longitudinal time-point 3. 5'RACE with 10-nucleotide random UMIs produced the cDNA. From 15-18 subjects, over 160 million TCR-beta sequences were obtained in each sequencing run. From the 5' RACE reads, TCRdb called clonotypes with MiXCR, one entry per CDR3 protein. The sample records 93,000 or so distinct CDR3 sequences, 11% being singletons. Concerning this clonotype: Its antigen is still unknown.

The J gene is TRBJ2-2, the V gene TRBV7-2, with D tentatively TRBD1 or TRBD2 (6 bases each). Sample: PBMCs. This sequence originates from a female donor with HTLV-1-associated myelopathy (HAM/TSP). The CDR3 spells CASATGRTGELFF. The CDR3 DNA follows: TGTGCCAGCGCCACAGGGAGGACCGGGGAGCTGTTTTTT. Full variable domain (rest looked up from reference TRBV7-2 and TRBJ2-2): GAGVSQSPSNKVTEKGKDVELRCDPISGHTALYWYRQSLGQGLEFLIYFQGNSAPDKSGLPSDRFSAERTGGSVSTLTIQRTQQEDSAVYLCASATGRTGELFFGEGSRLTVL.